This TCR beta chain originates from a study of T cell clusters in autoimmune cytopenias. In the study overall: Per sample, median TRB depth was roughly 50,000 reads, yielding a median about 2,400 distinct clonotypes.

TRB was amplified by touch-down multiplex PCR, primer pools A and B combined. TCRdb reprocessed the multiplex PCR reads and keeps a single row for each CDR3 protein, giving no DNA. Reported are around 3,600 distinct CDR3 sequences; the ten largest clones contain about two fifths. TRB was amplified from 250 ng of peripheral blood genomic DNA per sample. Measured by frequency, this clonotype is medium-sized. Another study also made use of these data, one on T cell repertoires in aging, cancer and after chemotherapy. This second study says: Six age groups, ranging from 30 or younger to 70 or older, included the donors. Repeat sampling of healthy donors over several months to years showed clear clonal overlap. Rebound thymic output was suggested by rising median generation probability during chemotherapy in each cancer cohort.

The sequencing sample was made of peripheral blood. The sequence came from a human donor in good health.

CDR3 sequence: CASREGTGEAGELFF. This sequence joins TRBV6-1 and TRBJ2-2; TCRdb selects TRBD1, and the lack of DNA leaves this call unchecked. Germline V gene sequence: CDR1 MNHNS, CDR2 SASEGT. There are 15 residues in the CDR3.